The 30 T cell receptor beta chains reported below all come from one sample, sequenced in a study of shared clonotypes between healthy human individuals (dated by TCRdb to 2018 to 2021). Library preparation employed the immunoSEQ multiplex PCR assay. TCRdb holds this immuneACCESS table with in-frame rearrangements only. Some clones are missing; in checked studies, unresolved V genes explain under half, and the rest has no known cause. This sample has around 2.5 million clones in its table, and roughly 93% of those were observed once. Jointly, the top ten make up around 0.4% of the sample. The sequenced sample was naive CD4+ T cells from PBMCs. Reading the label with the study, this specimen's cell subset or site is: CD45RA+ positively selected. These TCRs come from a man younger than 35 in good health. Some clones in this sample may be carry-over from other donors' samples.

V gene TRBV27 combines with J gene TRBJ2-1, with TRBD1 identical over 11 bases. This CDR3 has 15 residues. V shed 7 bases, J shed 8 bases, and the junction held 10 bases outside the gene matches. Looked up from germline, CDR1 is MNHEY and CDR2 is SMNVEV (reference sequence). The chain's CDR3 is CASNTPGQGDDEQFF. CDR3 bases: TGTGCCAGCAATACTCCGGGACAGGGGGACGATGAGCAGTTCTTC.

The rearrangement uses TRBV19 and TRBJ2-5, with D tentatively TRBD1 (6 bases). Between the trimmed V and J ends, which lost 5 bases and 4 bases, there was a span of 17 bases. The CDR3 runs 15 residues. CDR1 and CDR2 (germline): LNHDA, SQIVND (reference sequence). CDR3 amino acids: CASSPVGARGETQYF. In DNA, the CDR3 is TGTGCCAGTAGTCCCGTGGGGGCCAGGGGAGAGACCCAGTACTTC.

V usage is TRBV5-5 and J usage is TRBJ1-4; 10 bases agree with TRBD1. The CDR3 has 15 amino acids. Trimming at V came to 4 bases and at J to 7 bases, leaving 7 bases not matched to a gene. Looked up from germline, CDR1 is SGHKS and CDR2 is YYEKEE (reference sequence). The DNA of the CDR3 is TGTGCCAGCAGCCCAGACAGGGGGCCTCGTGAAAAACTGTTTTTT. It encodes CASSPDRGPREKLFF.

This clone was counted between two and nine times. This chain joins TRBV19 and TRBJ1-5, with D uncertain. V was pared by 6 bases and J by 5 bases, with 14 bases between. The CDR3 covers 14 residues. The germline V gene encodes CDR1 LNHDA and CDR2 SQIVND (reference sequence). CDR3 sequence (DNA): TGTGCCAGTAGCCCCGTCCGACGGTATCAGCCCCAGCATTTT. Amino acid sequence: CASSPVRRYQPQHF. The whole variable domain, filled in from reference TRBV19 and TRBJ1-5, reads DGGITQSPKYLFRKEGQNVTLSCEQNLNHDAMYWYRQDPGQGLRLIYYSQIVNDFQKGDIAEGYSVSREKKESFPLTVTSAQKNPTAFYLCASSPVRRYQPQHFGDGTRLSIL.

The chain employs TRBV5-4 and TRBJ2-1, with 10 bases matching TRBD1. This CDR3 region has 16 residues. Germline CDR1 reads SGHNT; CDR2 reads YYREEE (reference sequence). Losses at the gene ends were 4 bases for V and 5 bases for J; bases not matched to a gene: 9. The DNA of the CDR3 is TGTGCCAGCAGCCCCACCCGGGACAGGGGCCACAATGAGCAGTTCTTC. Protein product: CASSPTRDRGHNEQFF. Based on the CDR3 plus reference TRBV5-4 and TRBJ2-1, the full variable domain is ETGVTQSPTHLIKTRGQQVTLRCSSQSGHNTVSWYQQALGQGPQFIFQYYREEENGRGNFPPRFSGLQFPNYSSELNVNALELDDSALYLCASSPTRDRGHNEQFFGPGTRLTVL.

The chain joins TRBV30 to TRBJ2-4; 9 positions agree with TRBD2. Germline V gene lookup returns CDR1 GTSNPN and CDR2 SVGIG (reference sequence). V shed 0 bases and J 0 bases; nucleotides not matched to a gene: 3. The CDR3 is 16 amino acids. In DNA, the CDR3 is TGTGCCTGGAGTGTATTAGCGGGAGCAGCCAAAAACATTCAGTACTTC. Its translation: CAWSVLAGAAKNIQYF.

The chain uses TRBV7-9 and TRBJ1-2; D unclear. CDR3 size: 12 residues. V lost 0 bases and J 6 bases, leaving 5 bases between the germline ends. Germline V gives CDR1 SEHNR, CDR2 FQNEAQ (reference sequence). The CDR3 DNA reads as TGTGCCAGCAGCTTAGCGGTGGATGGCTACACCTTC. This sequence encodes CASSLAVDGYTF.

This chain connects TRBV15 to TRBJ2-1, with D possibly TRBD1 on 6 matching bases. Germline V lookup: CDR1 LNHNV, CDR2 YYDKDF (reference sequence). This CDR3 is 12 amino acids long. Trimming stripped 3 bases from V and 10 bases from J, with 10 bases between. The CDR3 sequence: CATSRGAGEQFF. CDR3 bases: TGTGCCACCAGCAGGGGGGCTGGGGAGCAGTTCTTC.

This rearrangement joins TRBV9 to TRBJ2-5; 8 bases fit TRBD1. In germline, CDR1 is SGDLS, CDR2 YYNGEE. The CDR3 runs 15 residues. V lost 1 base and J lost 1; bases outside the gene matches: 3. CDR3 region: CASSVQGAVQETQYF. CDR3 nucleotide sequence: TGTGCCAGCAGCGTACAGGGGGCAGTCCAAGAGACCCAGTACTTC.

The rearrangement links TRBV30 to TRBJ2-7; 8 bases are shared with TRBD1. Per germline, CDR1 GTSNPN and CDR2 SVGIG (reference sequence). This CDR3 spans 13 amino acids. Trimming removed 1 base from V and 6 bases from J; junction bases left unmatched: 5. The CDR3 protein is CAWSAGGEGEQYF. The CDR3 region has the DNA TGTGCCTGGAGTGCAGGGGGCGAGGGCGAGCAGTACTTC.

The chain's CDR3 is CASSLAAGAIGAGELFF. The DNA of the CDR3 is TGTGCCAGCAGCTTGGCGGCAGGGGCCATCGGGGCCGGGGAGCTGTTTTTT. The chain recombines TRBV5-6 with TRBJ2-2; tentatively, D is TRBD1 (6 bases). This CDR3 comprises 17 residues. Germline CDR1 reads SGHDT; CDR2 reads YYEEEE. Trimming left V 0 bases short and J 6 bases short, with 18 bases between.

This clone has a single count. The V call is TRBV5-1, the J call TRBJ1-2, with TRBD1 matching 7 bases. The CDR3 is made up of 13 amino acids. V lost 1 base, J lost 8 bases, and 5 bases stayed unmatched. CDR1 is SGHRS and CDR2 is YFSETQ in the germline V gene. The CDR3 region has the DNA TGCGCCAGCAGCTTGAGGGACAGAGCGGGCTACACCTTC. Its protein is CASSLRDRAGYTF. Supplemented by reference TRBV5-1 and TRBJ1-2, the full variable domain reads KAGVTQTPRYLIKTRGQQVTLSCSPISGHRSVSWYQQTPGQGLQFLFEYFSETQRNKGNFPGRFSGRQFSNSRSEMNVSTLELGDSALYLCASSLRDRAGYTFGSGTRLTVV.

The chain combines TRBV19 with TRBJ2-1; D call uncertain. Trimming stripped 7 bases from V and 7 bases from J, with 8 bases between. CDR3 size: 11 residues. Germline-derived CDR1 and CDR2 are LNHDA and SQIVND (reference sequence). CDR3 coding DNA: TGTGCCAGTACCCTGAGGAATGAGCAGTTCTTC. The encoded protein is CASTLRNEQFF. The variable domain in full, completed from reference TRBV19 and TRBJ2-1, reads DGGITQSPKYLFRKEGQNVTLSCEQNLNHDAMYWYRQDPGQGLRLIYYSQIVNDFQKGDIAEGYSVSREKKESFPLTVTSAQKNPTAFYLCASTLRNEQFFGPGTRLTVL.

The chain is built from TRBV6-5 and TRBJ2-7; D not resolved. Germline assignment: CDR1 MNHEY and CDR2 SVGAGI. The CDR3 has 11 amino acids. V gave up 6 bases and J gave up 12 bases, with 15 bases separating them. CDR3 coding DNA: TGTGCCAGCAGCTACCTTGGACGTGCGTACTTC. Its protein is CASSYLGRAYF.

The chain employs TRBV28 and TRBJ1-5; 7 nucleotides line up with TRBD1. The CDR3 covers 16 residues. V shed 6 bases and J 8 bases; nucleotides not matched to a gene: 16. Germline V gene sequence: CDR1 MDHEN, CDR2 SYDVKM. CDR3 sequence reads: CASRPTGQQGWEPQHF. CDR3 DNA sequence: TGTGCCAGCAGACCAACGGGACAGCAGGGATGGGAGCCCCAGCATTTT.

The genes are TRBV28 and TRBJ2-3; D might be TRBD1 (5 bases). This CDR3 spans 16 amino acids. Germline V gene sequence: CDR1 MDHEN, CDR2 SYDVKM. Trimming pared 5 bases from V and 1 base from J, leaving 16 bases between. CDR3: CASSREPRAGTDTQYF. CDR3 nucleotide sequence: TGTGCCAGCAGTCGAGAGCCCAGGGCTGGCACAGATACGCAGTATTTT.

The chain is built from TRBV9 and TRBJ1-3; no definite D call. Germline CDR1 SGDLS, CDR2 YYNGEE. The CDR3 covers 16 residues. V shed 0 bases and J shed 0 bases, with 10 bases lying between them. Here the CDR3 reads CASSVVGLNSGNTIYF. CDR3 sequence (DNA): TGTGCCAGCAGCGTAGTCGGATTGAACTCTGGAAACACCATATATTTT.

This clone was found once. Other DNA sequences of this sample code for an identical CDR3. This chain uses TRBV18 with TRBJ1-3, with 8 positions matching TRBD1. This CDR3 spans 15 amino acids. V lost 2 bases, J lost 3 bases, and 3 bases stayed unmatched. Germline V CDR1 and CDR2: KGHSH, LQKENI. The CDR3 DNA reads as TGTGCCAGCTCACCAGGACAGGGTGGTGGAAACACCATATATTTT. Protein: CASSPGQGGGNTIYF.

The V gene is TRBV30, the J gene TRBJ1-2, with 7 bases aligning to TRBD1. The germline gives CDR1 GTSNPN, CDR2 SVGIG (reference sequence). With V trimmed by 2 bases and J by 8 bases, 8 bases remained unmatched. This CDR3 comprises 13 residues. CDR3 residues: CAWSKRQGGGYTF. The CDR3 region has the DNA TGTGCCTGGAGTAAAAGACAGGGCGGGGGCTACACCTTC.

The genes are TRBV10-2 and TRBJ2-1, with a tentative D call TRBD1 (7 bases). The germline V gene encodes CDR1 WSHSY and CDR2 SAAADI. V was pared by 4 bases and J by 0 bases, with 10 bases between. There are 15 residues in the CDR3. CDR3: CASSAQGGSYNEQFF. In DNA, the CDR3 is TGCGCCAGCAGTGCGCAGGGGGGCTCCTACAATGAGCAGTTCTTC.

This clone was recorded a few times. The V gene is TRBV4-2, the J gene TRBJ2-2, with TRBD2 matching over 10 bases. The ends lost 0 bases at V and 3 bases at J; junction bases unmatched: 7. Germline CDR1 is LGHNA and CDR2 is YNFKEQ. The CDR3 is made up of 18 amino acids. The CDR3 protein is CASSQDLLAGVYTGELFF. Here the CDR3 DNA reads TGTGCCAGCAGCCAAGATCTCCTAGCGGGGGTCTACACCGGGGAGCTGTTTTTT.

The chain uses TRBV6-5 and TRBJ2-2; D remains ambiguous. CDR3 length: 11 residues. Germline V gene data show CDR1 as MNHEY and CDR2 as SVGAGI. V dropped 4 bases and J dropped 8 bases, with 5 bases sitting between them. This chain's CDR3 is CASSLRGELFF. In DNA form, the CDR3 reads TGTGCCAGCAGTTTGAGAGGGGAGCTGTTTTTT.

On this clone itself: Other DNA variants within this sample encode the same CDR3. The chain couples TRBV11-3 to TRBJ2-5; 9 bases are shared with TRBD1. The germline V gene has CDR1 SGHNT and CDR2 YENEEA. With V trimmed by 1 base and J by 4 bases, 4 bases remained unmatched. The CDR3 totals 15 residues. The DNA for the CDR3 is TGTGCCAGCAGCTTAGGGGGACAGGGTGGAGAGACCCAGTACTTC. Translation gives CASSLGGQGGETQYF.

Comment on this clone: The sample has other DNA sequences that encode this CDR3 too. The chain carries TRBV5-1 and TRBJ2-1; unclear D gene. The CDR3 loop spans 13 amino acids. Trimming left V 0 bases short and J 4 bases short, with 5 bases between. Germline V gene lookup returns CDR1 SGHRS and CDR2 YFSETQ. Written as DNA, the CDR3 is TGCGCCAGCAGCTTGGTAGGGTACAATGAGCAGTTCTTC. Protein product: CASSLVGYNEQFF. The full variable domain, its missing parts supplied by reference TRBV5-1 and TRBJ2-1, is KAGVTQTPRYLIKTRGQQVTLSCSPISGHRSVSWYQQTPGQGLQFLFEYFSETQRNKGNFPGRFSGRQFSNSRSEMNVSTLELGDSALYLCASSLVGYNEQFFGPGTRLTVL.

This chain's CDR3 is CASSLGTLRDQPQHF. The CDR3, as DNA: TGTGCCAGCAGCTTGGGGACTTTGAGGGATCAGCCCCAGCATTTT. J is TRBJ1-5 and V is TRBV7-9; tentatively, D is TRBD1 (5 bases). CDR3 length: 15 amino acids. Germline values: CDR1 SEHNR, CDR2 FQNEAQ (reference sequence). Trimming cost V 3 bases and J 5 bases, with 14 bases left between them.

Concerning this clone: Other nucleotide sequences in the sample specify the same CDR3. CDR3 DNA: TGTGCCAGCAGTTACTCGGCTGAAACCTACGAGCAGTACTTC. It codes for CASSYSAETYEQYF. V gene TRBV6-5 combines with J gene TRBJ2-7; no firm D call. V lost 0 bases and J 2 bases, leaving 8 bases between the germline ends. The V gene's germline CDR1 is MNHEY and CDR2 SVGAGI. CDR3 length equals 14 residues.

This clone was recorded a few times. CDR3 nucleotides: TGTGCCAGCTCCCCCAGGGACATGAACACTGAAGCTTTCTTT. It translates to CASSPRDMNTEAFF. The chain couples TRBV18 to TRBJ1-1, with a weak D call TRBD1 (6 bases). Germline V gene sequence: CDR1 KGHSH, CDR2 LQKENI. This CDR3 is built from 14 residues. Trimming shortened V by 6 bases and J by 0 bases, and 11 bases separated the two germline ends.

This chain uses TRBV15 with TRBJ1-2, with 7 bases lining up with TRBD1. This CDR3 comprises 14 residues. V trimming: 0 bases; J trimming: 8 bases; junction bases outside the gene matches: 6. From germline, CDR1 is LNHNV and CDR2 YYDKDF (reference sequence). CDR3 nucleotides: TGTGCCACCAGCAGAGATGATTGGACAGGCGGCTACACCTTC. As protein: CATSRDDWTGGYTF. Full variable domain (outside the CDR3, taken from reference TRBV15 and TRBJ1-2): DAMVIQNPRYQVTQFGKPVTLSCSQTLNHNVMYWYQQKSSQAPKLLFHYYDKDFNNEADTPDNFQSRRPNTSFCFLDIRSPGLGDTAMYLCATSRDDWTGGYTFGSGTRLTVV.

This clone was recorded once. The chain links TRBV7-3 to TRBJ2-1; D not resolved. Germline assignment: CDR1 SGHTA and CDR2 FQGTGA. The V end lost 5 bases, the J end lost 9 bases, and 14 bases lay between the germline ends. This CDR3 has 13 amino acids. The CDR3 coding sequence is TGTGCCAGCAGCCTCCCGGAGAGAACTGAGCAGTTCTTC. Protein: CASSLPERTEQFF.

The chain carries TRBV5-6 and TRBJ1-1, with a weak D call TRBD1 (5 bases). CDR1 is SGHDT, CDR2 YYEEEE, per germline. The CDR3 has 15 residues. V was shortened by 2 bases and J by 5 bases, with 16 bases between the two germline ends. The CDR3 here is CASSFGTLRWTEAFF. The CDR3 DNA is TGTGCCAGCAGCTTCGGGACTCTTAGGTGGACTGAAGCTTTCTTT.